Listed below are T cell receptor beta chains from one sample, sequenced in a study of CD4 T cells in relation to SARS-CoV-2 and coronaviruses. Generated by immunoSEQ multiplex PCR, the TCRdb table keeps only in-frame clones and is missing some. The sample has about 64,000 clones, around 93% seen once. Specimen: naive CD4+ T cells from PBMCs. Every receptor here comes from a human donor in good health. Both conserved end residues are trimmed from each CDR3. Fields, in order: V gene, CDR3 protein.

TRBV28 ATQGNEQF
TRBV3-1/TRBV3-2 ASLDGGRREQY
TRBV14 ASSQVRARTDTQY
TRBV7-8 ASSTNRGGTEAF
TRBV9 ASSVDGAGGYT
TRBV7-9 ASSLERGRGTGELF
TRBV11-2 ASSSRVLLGEQY
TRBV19 ASTGTGNQPQH
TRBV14 ASSQDQGLSPLH
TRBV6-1 ASSEASGGLTGNTIY
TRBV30 AWSVVGTVQETQY
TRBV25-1 ASSPRLAIGHNEQF
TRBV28 ASLTGGFEAF
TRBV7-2 ASSLRYTEAF
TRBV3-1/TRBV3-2 ASSQVRNRAPTNEKLF
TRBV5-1 ASSLGGSSNQPQH
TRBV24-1 ATSDPDLGYT
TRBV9 ASSVVDRGRNYGYT
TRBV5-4 ASSSGQGVSYEQY
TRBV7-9 ASIRGYGGF
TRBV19 ASRRRWSAYNSPLH
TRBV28 ASSPPGAGSYEQY